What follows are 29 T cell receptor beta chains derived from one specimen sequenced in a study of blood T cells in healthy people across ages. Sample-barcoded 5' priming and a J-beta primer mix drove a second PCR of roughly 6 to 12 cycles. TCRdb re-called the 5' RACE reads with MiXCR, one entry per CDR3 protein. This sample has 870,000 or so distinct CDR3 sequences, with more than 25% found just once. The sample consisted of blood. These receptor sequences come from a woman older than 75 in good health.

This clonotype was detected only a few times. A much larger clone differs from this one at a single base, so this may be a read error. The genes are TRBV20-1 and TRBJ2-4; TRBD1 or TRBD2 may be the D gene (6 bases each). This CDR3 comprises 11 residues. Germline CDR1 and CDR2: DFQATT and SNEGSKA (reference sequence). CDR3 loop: CRARGGTHQYF. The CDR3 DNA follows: TGCAGGGCTAGAGGGGGGACCCACCAGTACTTC.

As DNA, the CDR3 is TGCAGTGCTAGGGACAGGGATCCCAGCAATGAGCAGTTCTTC. Translated: CSARDRDPSNEQFF. This chain joins TRBV20-1 and TRBJ2-1; TRBD1 matches at 8 bases. The CDR3 is 14 amino acids. The V and J ends lost 3 bases and 6 bases, in that order; junction bases with no gene match: 7. Germline V CDR1 and CDR2: DFQATT, SNEGSKA (reference sequence).

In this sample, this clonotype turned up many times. CDR3 coding DNA: TGCAGCGTTGAGGTGGGAGAGACCCAGTACTTC. This codes for CSVEVGETQYF. The rearrangement joins TRBV29-1 to TRBJ2-5; no clear D. Per the germline V gene, CDR1 is SQVTM and CDR2 is ANQGSEA. CDR3 length equals 11 residues. With 3 bases removed from V and 4 bases from J, the gap between germline ends came to 6 bases.

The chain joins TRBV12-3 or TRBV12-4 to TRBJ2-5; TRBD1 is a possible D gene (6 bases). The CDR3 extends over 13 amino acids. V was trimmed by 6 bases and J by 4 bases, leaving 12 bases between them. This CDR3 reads CASRFRGGETQYF. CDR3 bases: TGTGCCAGCAGGTTCAGGGGTGGAGAGACCCAGTACTTC.

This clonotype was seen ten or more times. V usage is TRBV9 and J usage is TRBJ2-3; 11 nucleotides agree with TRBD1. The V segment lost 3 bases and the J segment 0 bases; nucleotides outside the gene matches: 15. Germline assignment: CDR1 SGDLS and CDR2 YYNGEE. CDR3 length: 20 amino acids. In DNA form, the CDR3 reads TGTGCCAGCAGCGCCCGGGACAGGGGGGCCTCACTCTCTAGCACAGATACGCAGTATTTT. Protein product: CASSARDRGASLSSTDTQYF.

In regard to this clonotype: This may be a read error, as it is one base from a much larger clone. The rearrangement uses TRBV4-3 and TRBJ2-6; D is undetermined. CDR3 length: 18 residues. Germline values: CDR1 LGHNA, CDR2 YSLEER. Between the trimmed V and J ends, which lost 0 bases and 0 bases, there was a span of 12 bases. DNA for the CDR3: TGCGCCAGCAGCCAAGACGGACCAGTTAGCTCTGGGGCCAACGTCCTGACTTTC. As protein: CASSQDGPVSSGANVLTF.

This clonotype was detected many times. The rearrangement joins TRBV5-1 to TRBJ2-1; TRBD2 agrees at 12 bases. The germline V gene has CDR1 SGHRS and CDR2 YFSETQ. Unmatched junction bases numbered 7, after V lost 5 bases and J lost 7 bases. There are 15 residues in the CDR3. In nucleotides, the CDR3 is TGCGCCAGCAGGTCTAGCGGGGGGGCGAATAATGAGCAGTTCTTC. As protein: CASRSSGGANNEQFF.

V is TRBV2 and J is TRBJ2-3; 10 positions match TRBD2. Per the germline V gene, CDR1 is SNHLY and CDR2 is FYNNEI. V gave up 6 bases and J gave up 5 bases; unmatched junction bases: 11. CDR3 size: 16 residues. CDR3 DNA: TGTGCCAGCAGGCTAACTAGCGGGGTCCAGGGAGATACGCAGTATTTT. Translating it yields CASRLTSGVQGDTQYF.

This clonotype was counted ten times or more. The chain's CDR3 is CASSQNRDSYGYTF. The CDR3 DNA sequence: TGTGCCAGCAGCCAAAACCGGGACAGCTATGGCTACACCTTC. The V gene is TRBV14, the J gene TRBJ1-2; 7 nucleotides agree with TRBD1. This CDR3 has 14 amino acids. V was clipped by 2 bases and J by 4 bases; unmatched bases: 4. Per the germline V gene, CDR1 is SGHDN and CDR2 is FVKESK.

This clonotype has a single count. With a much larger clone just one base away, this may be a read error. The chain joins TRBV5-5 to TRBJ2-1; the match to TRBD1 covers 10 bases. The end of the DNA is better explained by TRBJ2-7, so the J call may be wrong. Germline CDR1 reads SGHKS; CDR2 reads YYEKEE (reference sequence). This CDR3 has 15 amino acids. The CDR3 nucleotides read TGTGCCAGCAGTGCCGACAGGGGGCCTTACAATGAGCAGTACTTC. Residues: CASSADRGPYNEQYF.

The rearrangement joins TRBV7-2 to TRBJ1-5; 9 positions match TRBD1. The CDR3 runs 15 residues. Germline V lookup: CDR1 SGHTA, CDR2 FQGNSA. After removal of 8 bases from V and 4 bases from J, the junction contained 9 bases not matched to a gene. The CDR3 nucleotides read TGTGCCAGCGGCCCACAGGGGGCGATTAATCAGCCCCAGCATTTT. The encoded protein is CASGPQGAINQPQHF.

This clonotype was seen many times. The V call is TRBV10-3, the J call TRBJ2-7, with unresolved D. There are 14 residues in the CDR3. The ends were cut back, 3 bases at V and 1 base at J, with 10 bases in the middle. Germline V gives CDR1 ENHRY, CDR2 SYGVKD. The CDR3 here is CAISDETESYEQYF. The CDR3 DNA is TGTGCCATCAGTGATGAGACGGAGTCCTACGAGCAGTACTTC.

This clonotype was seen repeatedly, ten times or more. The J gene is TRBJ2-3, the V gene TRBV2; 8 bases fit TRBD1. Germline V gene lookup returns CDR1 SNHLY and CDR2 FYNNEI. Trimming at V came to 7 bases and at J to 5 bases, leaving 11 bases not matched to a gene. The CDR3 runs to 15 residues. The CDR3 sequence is CASNAGGAGRDTQYF. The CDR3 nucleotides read TGTGCCAGCAACGCAGGGGGCGCTGGAAGAGATACGCAGTATTTT.

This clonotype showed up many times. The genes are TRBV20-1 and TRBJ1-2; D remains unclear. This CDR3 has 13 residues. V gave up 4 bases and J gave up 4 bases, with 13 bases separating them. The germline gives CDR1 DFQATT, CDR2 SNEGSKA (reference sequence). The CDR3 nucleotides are TGCAGTGCTAAAGACGGTCCTCGCTATGGCTACACCTTC. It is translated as CSAKDGPRYGYTF.

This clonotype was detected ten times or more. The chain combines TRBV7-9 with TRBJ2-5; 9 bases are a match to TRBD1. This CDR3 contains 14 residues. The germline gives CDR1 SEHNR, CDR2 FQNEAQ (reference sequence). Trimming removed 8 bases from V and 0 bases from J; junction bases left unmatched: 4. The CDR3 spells CASGQGNNQETQYF. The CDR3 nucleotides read TGTGCCAGCGGACAGGGGAACAACCAAGAGACCCAGTACTTC.

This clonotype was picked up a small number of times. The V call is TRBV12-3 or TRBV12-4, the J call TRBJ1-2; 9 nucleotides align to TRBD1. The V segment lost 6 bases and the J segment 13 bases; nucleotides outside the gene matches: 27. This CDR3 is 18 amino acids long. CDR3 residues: CASSPSGTGTPYLWKGTF. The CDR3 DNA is TGTGCCAGCAGCCCCTCCGGGACAGGGACCCCCTACCTATGGAAGGGCACCTTC.

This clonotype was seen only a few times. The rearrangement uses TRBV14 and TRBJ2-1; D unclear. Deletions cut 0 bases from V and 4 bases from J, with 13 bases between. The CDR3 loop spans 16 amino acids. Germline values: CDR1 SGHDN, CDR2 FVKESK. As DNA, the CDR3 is TGTGCCAGCAGCCAAGATTCTGCTTTTCGATACAATGAGCAGTTCTTC. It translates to CASSQDSAFRYNEQFF.

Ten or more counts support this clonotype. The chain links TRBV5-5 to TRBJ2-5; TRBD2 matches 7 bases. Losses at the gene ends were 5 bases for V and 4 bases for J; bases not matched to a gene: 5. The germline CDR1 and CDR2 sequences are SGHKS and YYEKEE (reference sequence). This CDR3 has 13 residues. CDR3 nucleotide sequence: TGTGCCAGCAGACGACTAGCAGGAGAGACCCAGTACTTC. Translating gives CASRRLAGETQYF.

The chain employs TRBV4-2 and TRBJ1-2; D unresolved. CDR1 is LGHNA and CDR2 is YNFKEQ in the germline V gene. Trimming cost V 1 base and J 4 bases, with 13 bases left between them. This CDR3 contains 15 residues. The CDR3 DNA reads TGTGCCAGCAGCCAAGGACTCTCAGTGGGCTATGGCTACACCTTC. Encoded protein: CASSQGLSVGYGYTF.

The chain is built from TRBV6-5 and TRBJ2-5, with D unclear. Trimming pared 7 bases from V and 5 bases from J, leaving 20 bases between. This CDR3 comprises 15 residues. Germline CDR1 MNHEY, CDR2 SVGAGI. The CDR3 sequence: CASTQSHGNWETQYF. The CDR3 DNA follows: TGTGCCAGCACCCAATCTCACGGCAATTGGGAGACCCAGTACTTC.

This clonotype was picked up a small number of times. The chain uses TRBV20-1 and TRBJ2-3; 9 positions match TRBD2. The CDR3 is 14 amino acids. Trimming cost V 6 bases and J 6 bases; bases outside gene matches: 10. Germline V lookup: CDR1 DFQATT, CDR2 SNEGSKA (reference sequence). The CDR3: CSAPWRRGGDTQYF. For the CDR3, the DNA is TGCAGTGCCCCCTGGCGGCGGGGGGGGGATACGCAGTATTTT.

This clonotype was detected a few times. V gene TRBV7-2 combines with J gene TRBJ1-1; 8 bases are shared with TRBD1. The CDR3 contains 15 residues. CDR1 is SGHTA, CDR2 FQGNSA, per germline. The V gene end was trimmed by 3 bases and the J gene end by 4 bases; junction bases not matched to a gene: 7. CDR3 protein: CASSFFGQGVTEAFF. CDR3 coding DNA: TGTGCCAGCAGCTTCTTCGGACAGGGAGTCACTGAAGCTTTCTTT.

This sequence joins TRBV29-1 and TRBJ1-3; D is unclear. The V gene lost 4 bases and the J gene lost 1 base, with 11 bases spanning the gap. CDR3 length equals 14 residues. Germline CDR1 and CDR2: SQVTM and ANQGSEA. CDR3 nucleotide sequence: TGCAGCGTTGGCGTAGGCCCTTCTGGAAACACCATATATTTT. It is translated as CSVGVGPSGNTIYF.

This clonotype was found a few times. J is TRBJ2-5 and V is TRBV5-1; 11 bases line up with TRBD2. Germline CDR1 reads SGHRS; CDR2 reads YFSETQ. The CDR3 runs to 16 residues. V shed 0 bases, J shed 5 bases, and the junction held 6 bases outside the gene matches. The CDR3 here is CASSLVASGGRETQYF. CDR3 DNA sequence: TGCGCCAGCAGCTTGGTGGCTAGCGGGGGGCGTGAGACCCAGTACTTC.

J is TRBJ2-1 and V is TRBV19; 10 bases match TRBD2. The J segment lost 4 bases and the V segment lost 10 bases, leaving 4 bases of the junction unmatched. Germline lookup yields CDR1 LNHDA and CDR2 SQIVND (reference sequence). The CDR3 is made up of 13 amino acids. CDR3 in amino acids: CATLAGAYNEQFF. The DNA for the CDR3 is TGTGCCACCCTAGCGGGGGCATACAATGAGCAGTTCTTC.

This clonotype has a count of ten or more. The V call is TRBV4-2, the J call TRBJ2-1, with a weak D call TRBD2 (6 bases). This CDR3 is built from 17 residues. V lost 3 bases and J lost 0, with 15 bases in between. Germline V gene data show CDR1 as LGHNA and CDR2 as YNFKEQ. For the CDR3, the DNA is TGTGCCAGCAGCCAGTCCGGGACTCCGAGCTCCTACAATGAGCAGTTCTTC. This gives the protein CASSQSGTPSSYNEQFF.

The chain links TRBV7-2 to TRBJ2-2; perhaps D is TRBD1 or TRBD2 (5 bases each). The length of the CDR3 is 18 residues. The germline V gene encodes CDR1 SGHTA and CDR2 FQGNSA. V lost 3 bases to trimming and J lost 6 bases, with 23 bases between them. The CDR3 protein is CASSFDPWDGRLAGELFF. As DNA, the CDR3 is TGTGCCAGCAGCTTTGACCCCTGGGACGGCCGCTTGGCCGGGGAGCTGTTTTTT.

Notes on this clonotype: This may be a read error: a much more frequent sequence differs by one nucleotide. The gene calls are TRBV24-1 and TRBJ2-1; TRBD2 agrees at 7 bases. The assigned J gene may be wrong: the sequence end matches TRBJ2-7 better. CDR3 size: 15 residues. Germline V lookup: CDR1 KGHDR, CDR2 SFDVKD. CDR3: CATSDFGRDYNEQYF. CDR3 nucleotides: TGTGCCACCAGTGATTTCGGCAGGGACTACAATGAGCAGTACTTC.

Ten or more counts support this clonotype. The DNA for the CDR3 is TGCAGTGCTAGAGATCTAACGGGGGCCTACTACGAGCAGTACTTC. It codes for CSARDLTGAYYEQYF. The chain links TRBV20-1 to TRBJ2-7; possibly TRBD1 or TRBD2 for D (6 bases each). V was pared by 0 bases and J by 3 bases, with 15 bases between. The germline CDR1 and CDR2 sequences are DFQATT and SNEGSKA (reference sequence). The CDR3 extends over 15 amino acids.